This passage covers 9 T cell receptor beta chains from one sample sequenced in a study of T cells in Graves' hyperthyroidism and ophthalmopathy. RNA transcripts yielded amplified TCR beta CDR3 regions. During a first-round RT-PCR of the TCR CDR3, the HTBI primer set was used. TCRdb redid the calling of the multiplex PCR reads with MiXCR, one entry per CDR3 protein. The repertoire holds about 250,000 distinct CDR3 sequences, 24% seen once, with approximately 35% in the top ten. The source material was blood. Receptors were obtained from a woman between 40 and 55 years old with Graves' ophthalmopathy.

This clonotype was seen at least ten times. The rearrangement uses TRBV12-3 or TRBV12-4 and TRBJ1-3; D is possibly TRBD1 (6 bases). V lost 6 bases and J lost 8, with 8 bases in between. This CDR3 has 11 residues. In nucleotides, the CDR3 is TGTGCCAGCAGAAGGGGGGACACCATATATTTT. Its translation: CASRRGDTIYF.

This clonotype appeared many times. This chain joins TRBV27 and TRBJ2-6, with D perhaps TRBD2 (5 bases). The CDR3 extends over 16 amino acids. V was cut by 3 bases and J by 0 bases, with 9 bases left in between. Per the germline V gene, CDR1 is MNHEY and CDR2 is SMNVEV (reference sequence). The CDR3 coding sequence is TGTGCCAGCAGTTTCATAGGGAGCTCTGGGGCCAACGTCCTGACTTTC. It codes for CASSFIGSSGANVLTF. Full variable domain (remainder filled in from reference TRBV27 and TRBJ2-6): EAQVTQNPRYLITVTGKKLTVTCSQNMNHEYMSWYRQDPGLGLRQIYYSMNVEVTDKGDVPEGYKVSRKEKRNFPLILESPSPNQTSLYFCASSFIGSSGANVLTFGAGSRLTVL.

The chain couples TRBV12-3 or TRBV12-4 to TRBJ1-1, with a possible D match to TRBD1 (6 bases). The CDR3 runs 15 residues. The V gene lost 5 bases and the J gene lost 0 bases, with 13 bases spanning the gap. The DNA of the CDR3 is TGTGCCAGCAGTCCAGGACAGACGATGAACACTGAAGCTTTCTTT. Translating gives CASSPGQTMNTEAFF.

The genes are TRBV11-2 and TRBJ2-7; D tentatively reads TRBD1 or TRBD2 (5 bases each). The CDR3 covers 15 residues. V lost 1 base and J lost 3, with 13 bases in between. In germline, CDR1 is SGHAT, CDR2 FQNNGV. CDR3 in DNA: TGTGCCAGCAGCTTAGCATCGGGACGGATCTACGAGCAGTACTTC. It codes for CASSLASGRIYEQYF.

At least ten counts were recorded for this clonotype. The CDR3 nucleotides are TGCAGCGTTGAAGGGGGGGGAATGACTGAAGCTTTCTTT. As protein: CSVEGGGMTEAFF. This rearrangement joins TRBV29-1 to TRBJ1-1; tentative D call: TRBD1 (5 bases). The CDR3 has 13 residues. Trimming stripped 1 base from V and 5 bases from J, with 11 bases between. Per the germline V gene, CDR1 is SQVTM and CDR2 is ANQGSEA. The variable domain in full, with the rest retrieved from reference TRBV29-1 and TRBJ1-1, is SAVISQKPSRDICQRGTSLTIQCQVDSQVTMMFWYRQQPGQSLTLIATANQGSEATYESGFVIDKFPISRPNLTFSTLTVSNMSPEDSSIYLCSVEGGGMTEAFFGQGTRLTVV.

This clonotype occurred many times. This rearrangement joins TRBV28 to TRBJ1-5; D might be TRBD1 (5 bases). The V end was cut by 7 bases, the J end by 2 bases, with 15 bases between. Germline V gene data show CDR1 as MDHEN and CDR2 as SYDVKM. The CDR3 consists of 15 residues. The CDR3 protein is CASTFGGGGNQPQHF. The DNA of the CDR3 is TGTGCCAGCACCTTCGGTGGGGGTGGCAATCAGCCCCAGCATTTT.

This sequence joins TRBV6-1 and TRBJ2-5; D call uncertain. Trimming left V 8 bases short and J 1 base short, with 20 bases between. There are 16 residues in the CDR3. Germline lookup yields CDR1 MNHNS and CDR2 SASEGT. Written as DNA, the CDR3 is TGTGCCAGCGGACCGCTACGGGCAGGCGCCCAAGAGACCCAGTACTTC. Translated, it gives CASGPLRAGAQETQYF.

The chain couples TRBV12-3 or TRBV12-4 to TRBJ2-7, with D perhaps being TRBD1 or TRBD2 (5 bases each). Trimming left V 5 bases short and J 3 bases short, with 14 bases between. The CDR3 has 14 residues. The CDR3 reads CASSAGTQIYEQYF. The CDR3 coding sequence is TGTGCCAGCAGTGCCGGGACGCAGATCTACGAGCAGTACTTC.

This clonotype was detected ten times or more. V is TRBV9 and J is TRBJ2-7, with 9 positions matching TRBD1. CDR3 size: 16 residues. V was clipped by 1 base and J by 6 bases; unmatched bases: 11. Looked up from germline, CDR1 is SGDLS and CDR2 is YYNGEE. CDR3 loop: CASSVSPRQGGAEQYF. The CDR3, as DNA: TGTGCCAGCAGCGTAAGCCCCCGACAGGGGGGCGCCGAGCAGTACTTC.